This T cell receptor (beta chain) stems from a study of OX40 agonist ivuxolimab in advanced cancers. CDR3 length: 15 amino acids. The V segment lost 4 bases and the J segment 7 bases; nucleotides outside the gene matches: 7. Germline assignment: CDR1 SGHAT and CDR2 FQNNGV. Sequenced by immunoSEQ multiplex PCR; TCRdb stores in-frame clones only, minus some. The sample has about 38,000 clones; approximately 87% are singletons. Sequencing used CD4+ or CD8+ T cells sorted from blood, obtained in a trial of the OX40 agonist ivuxolimab. The V gene is TRBV11-2, the J gene TRBJ1-6; 7 bases line up with TRBD1. This receptor was obtained from an adult with an advanced solid tumor such as melanoma, head and neck, liver or kidney cancer. CDR3 nucleotides: TGTGCCAGCAGCTATGACAGGGTAGAGAATTCACCCCTCCACTTT. This encodes CASSYDRVENSPLHF.